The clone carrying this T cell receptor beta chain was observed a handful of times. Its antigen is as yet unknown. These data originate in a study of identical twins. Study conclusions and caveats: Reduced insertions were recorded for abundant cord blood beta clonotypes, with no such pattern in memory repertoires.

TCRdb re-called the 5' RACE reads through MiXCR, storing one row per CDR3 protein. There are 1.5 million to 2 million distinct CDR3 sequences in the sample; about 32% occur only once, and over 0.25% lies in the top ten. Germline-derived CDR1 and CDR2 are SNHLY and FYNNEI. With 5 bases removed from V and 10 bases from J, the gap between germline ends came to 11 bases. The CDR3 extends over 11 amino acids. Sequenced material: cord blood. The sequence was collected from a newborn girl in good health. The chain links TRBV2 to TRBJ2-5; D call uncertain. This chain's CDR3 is CASSRWKGQYF. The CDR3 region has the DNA TGTGCCAGCAGTAGGTGGAAGGGCCAGTACTTC. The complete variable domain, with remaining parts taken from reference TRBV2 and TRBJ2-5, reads EPEVTQTPSHQVTQMGQEVILRCVPISNHLYFYWYRQILGQKVEFLVSFYNNEISEKSEIFDDQFSVERPDGSNFTLKIRSTKLEDSAMYFCASSRWKGQYFGPGTRLLVL.